Following are 10 T cell receptor beta chains from one sample sequenced in a study of metastatic and nonmetastatic thyroid tumors. All patients reached thyroid surgery having received no treatment beforehand. TCRdb redid the clone calls on the PCR reads using MiXCR. The sample yields 39,000 or so clones, approximately 20% seen once. The sequenced sample was blood. These receptors all stem from a female donor with papillary thyroid cancer or a benign thyroid nodule (not recorded which). Some clones in this sample may be carry-over from other donors' samples.

The J gene is TRBJ1-6, the V gene TRBV19, with TRBD1 as a possible D gene (5 bases). Germline CDR1 is LNHDA and CDR2 is SQIVND (reference sequence). The CDR3 loop spans 13 amino acids. The ends were cut back, 6 bases at V and 6 bases at J, with 9 bases in the middle. The chain's CDR3 is CASRTDRNSPLHF. In DNA, the CDR3 is TGTGCCAGTAGGACAGACCGTAATTCACCCCTCCACTTT. The full variable domain, completed using reference TRBV19 and TRBJ1-6, is DGGITQSPKYLFRKEGQNVTLSCEQNLNHDAMYWYRQDPGQGLRLIYYSQIVNDFQKGDIAEGYSVSREKKESFPLTVTSAQKNPTAFYLCASRTDRNSPLHFGNGTRLTVT.

This clone appeared many times. This chain joins TRBV6-4 and TRBJ2-6; 8 bases match TRBD1. With V trimmed by 6 bases and J by 0 bases, 10 bases remained unmatched. The length of the CDR3 is 18 residues. Germline assignment: CDR1 MRHNA and CDR2 SNTAGT. CDR3 loop: CASSAVPGQVSGANVLTF. In DNA, the CDR3 is TGTGCCAGCAGCGCAGTCCCGGGACAGGTCTCTGGGGCCAACGTCCTGACTTTC.

A note on this clone: A much larger clonotype is one base distant, so this may be a read error. The sample carries other DNA sequences with the same CDR3. The gene calls are TRBV5-5 and TRBJ1-5; D unresolved. The germline V gene encodes CDR1 SGHKS and CDR2 YYEKEE (reference sequence). This CDR3 has 14 residues. This CDR3 reads CASSLAGFNQPQHF. As DNA, the CDR3 is TGTGCCAGCAGCTTGGCGGGATTCAATCAACCCCAGCATTTT.

A note on this clone: One end of the junction varies from germline; a read error may be responsible. This chain joins TRBV11-2 and TRBJ2-7; D call uncertain. This CDR3 is 13 amino acids long. Germline V gives CDR1 SGHAT, CDR2 FQNNGV. CDR3 nucleotide sequence: TGTACCAGCAGCCTACATCGGTACTACGAGCAGTACTTC. Translation: CTSSLHRYYEQYF.

The table lists this clone with many counts. V usage is TRBV18 and J usage is TRBJ1-2; 7 positions match TRBD1. J gave up 2 bases and V 4 bases, and 4 bases lay outside the gene matches. CDR3 length: 14 residues. CDR1 is KGHSH and CDR2 is LQKENI in the germline V gene. In DNA, the CDR3 is TGTGCCAGCTCACTTCAGACAGGGAACTATGGCTACACCTTC. Translated: CASSLQTGNYGYTF.

The V gene is TRBV27, the J gene TRBJ2-6, with D unclear. Trimming removed 8 bases at V and 2 bases at J, with 19 bases between. The germline gives CDR1 MNHEY, CDR2 SMNVEV (reference sequence). This CDR3 contains 17 residues. Here the CDR3 DNA reads TGTGCCAGCGGCAAAGGTGAAGGTTTCCCTGGGGCCAACGTCCTGACTTTC. Encoded protein: CASGKGEGFPGANVLTF.

Concerning this clone: A junction boundary mismatches the germline segment, possibly from a read error. The rearrangement uses TRBV11-2 and TRBJ2-2; D gene ambiguous. From germline, CDR1 is SGHAT and CDR2 FQNNGV. This CDR3 comprises 15 residues. The CDR3 DNA reads TGTGCCAGCATCTTAGGGATCGGGAACACCGGGGAGCTGTTTTTT. Residues: CASILGIGNTGELFF.

To note about this clone: A read error is possible here, since a much larger clone lies one base away. Other DNA sequences in this sample translate to the same CDR3. V and J are TRBV4-2 and TRBJ1-5, with 10 bases aligning to TRBD1. CDR1 and CDR2 (germline): LGHNA, YNFKEQ. The V segment lost 4 bases and the J segment 5 bases; nucleotides outside the gene matches: 5. This CDR3 is built from 15 residues. DNA for the CDR3: TGTGCCAGCAGCCTGGACAGGGGGGGTGATCAGCCCCAGCATTTT. This encodes CASSLDRGGDQPQHF.

This clone was observed a handful of times. The chain is built from TRBV2 and TRBJ2-7; D is unclear. V lost 4 bases to trimming and J lost 8 bases, with 12 bases between them. This CDR3 is built from 12 residues. Per the germline V gene, CDR1 is SNHLY and CDR2 is FYNNEI. In nucleotides, the CDR3 is TGTGCCAGCAGTGTCACGCGGTTGCAGCAGTACTTC. This codes for CASSVTRLQQYF.

Turning to this clone: It may be a read error: a sequence one base away is much more abundant. This specimen includes other DNA sequences encoding the same CDR3. This CDR3 reads CSVSDRRGGAFF. The CDR3 bases are TGCAGCGTTTCTGACAGGCGGGGCGGAGCTTTCTTT. The V and J genes are TRBV29-1 and TRBJ1-1, with TRBD1 as a possible D gene (6 bases). This CDR3 region has 12 residues. Germline V gives CDR1 SQVTM, CDR2 ANQGSEA. Between the trimmed V and J ends, which lost 5 bases and 10 bases, there was a span of 17 bases. Together with reference TRBV29-1 and TRBJ1-1, the CDR3 gives the full variable domain: SAVISQKPSRDICQRGTSLTIQCQVDSQVTMMFWYRQQPGQSLTLIATANQGSEATYESGFVIDKFPISRPNLTFSTLTVSNMSPEDSSIYLCSVSDRRGGAFFGQGTRLTVV.